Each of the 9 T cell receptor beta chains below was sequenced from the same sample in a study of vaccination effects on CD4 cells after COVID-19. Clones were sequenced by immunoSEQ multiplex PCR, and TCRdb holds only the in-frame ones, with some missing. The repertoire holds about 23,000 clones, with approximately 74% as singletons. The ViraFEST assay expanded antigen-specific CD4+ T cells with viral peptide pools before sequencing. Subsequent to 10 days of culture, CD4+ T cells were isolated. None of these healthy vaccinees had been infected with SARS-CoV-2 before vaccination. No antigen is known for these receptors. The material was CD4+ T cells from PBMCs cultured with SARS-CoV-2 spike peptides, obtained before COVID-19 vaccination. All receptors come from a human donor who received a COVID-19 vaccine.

Here the CDR3 reads CASSLLAGAVETQYF. The CDR3 region has the DNA TGTGCCAGCAGCCTACTAGCGGGGGCCGTGGAGACCCAGTACTTC. V and J are TRBV6-2 or TRBV6-3 and TRBJ2-5; 11 nucleotides agree with TRBD2. V lost 6 bases to trimming and J lost 5 bases; unmatched junction nucleotides: 8. Germline V lookup: CDR1 MNHEY, CDR2 SVGEGT. CDR3 length: 15 amino acids.

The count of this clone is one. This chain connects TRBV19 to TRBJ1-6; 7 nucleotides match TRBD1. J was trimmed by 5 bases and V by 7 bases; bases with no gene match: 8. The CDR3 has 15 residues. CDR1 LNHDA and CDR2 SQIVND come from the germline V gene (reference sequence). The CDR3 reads CASTAGTANNSPLHF. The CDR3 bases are TGTGCCAGTACCGCCGGGACAGCTAATAATTCACCCCTCCACTTT.

The CDR3 spells CASSLDGSTTGELFF. CDR3 nucleotide sequence: TGCGCCAGCAGCTTGGATGGGAGTACTACCGGGGAGCTGTTTTTT. V usage is TRBV5-1 and J usage is TRBJ2-2; possibly TRBD2 for D (5 bases). The germline CDR1 and CDR2 sequences are SGHRS and YFSETQ. V gave up 0 bases and J gave up 5 bases, with 11 bases separating them. The CDR3 covers 15 residues.

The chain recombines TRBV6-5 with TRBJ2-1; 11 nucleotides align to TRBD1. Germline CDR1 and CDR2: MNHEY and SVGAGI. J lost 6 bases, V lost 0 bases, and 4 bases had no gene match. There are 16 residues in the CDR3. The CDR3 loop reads CASSYSRTGGGNEQFF. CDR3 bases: TGTGCCAGCAGTTACTCCCGGACAGGGGGCGGCAATGAGCAGTTCTTC.

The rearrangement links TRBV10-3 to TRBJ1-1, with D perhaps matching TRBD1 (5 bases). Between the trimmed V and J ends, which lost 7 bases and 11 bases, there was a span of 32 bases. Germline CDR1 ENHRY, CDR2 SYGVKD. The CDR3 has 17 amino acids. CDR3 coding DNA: TGTGCCATCACGGCGGGACTGGCGTTCAACACTGAAGTTCGGGCTTTCTTT. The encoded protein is CAITAGLAFNTEVRAFF.

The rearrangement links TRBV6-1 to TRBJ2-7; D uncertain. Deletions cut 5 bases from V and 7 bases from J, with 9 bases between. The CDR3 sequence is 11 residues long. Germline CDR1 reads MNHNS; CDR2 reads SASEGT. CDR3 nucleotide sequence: TGTGCCAGCAGTATCAGTTTTGAGCAGTACTTC. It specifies CASSISFEQYF.

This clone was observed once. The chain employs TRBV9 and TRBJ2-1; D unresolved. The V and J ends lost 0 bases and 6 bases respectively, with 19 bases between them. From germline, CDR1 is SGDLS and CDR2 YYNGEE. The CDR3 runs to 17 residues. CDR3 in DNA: TGTGCCAGCAGCGTAGACCCCTTAGGACGTCCCGGCAATGAGCAGTTCTTC. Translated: CASSVDPLGRPGNEQFF.

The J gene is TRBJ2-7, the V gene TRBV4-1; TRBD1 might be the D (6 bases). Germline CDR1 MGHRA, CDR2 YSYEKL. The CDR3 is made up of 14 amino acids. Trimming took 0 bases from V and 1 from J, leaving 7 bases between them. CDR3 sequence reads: CASSQDTGSYEQYF. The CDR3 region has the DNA TGCGCCAGCAGCCAAGATACAGGGTCCTACGAGCAGTACTTC.

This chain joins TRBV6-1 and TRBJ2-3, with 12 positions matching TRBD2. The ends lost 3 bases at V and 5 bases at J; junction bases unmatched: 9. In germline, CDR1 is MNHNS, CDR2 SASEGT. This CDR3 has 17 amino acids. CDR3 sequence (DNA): TGTGCCAGCAGTGAGCTACTAGCGGGGGGCGTTAGAGATACGCAGTATTTT. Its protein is CASSELLAGGVRDTQYF.